This entry is about one T cell receptor beta chain. Its antigen is unidentified. Antigen-specific CD4+ T cells were expanded with viral peptide pools in the ViraFEST assay before sequencing. Following 10 days of culture, CD4+ T cells were isolated. BNT162b2 vaccine or mRNA-1273 vaccine was given to participants in two doses. Generated by immunoSEQ multiplex PCR, the TCRdb table keeps only in-frame clones and is missing some. The profile covers 25,000 to 30,000 clones, with roughly 80% appearing a single time and over 4.5% taken by the ten largest. This entry comes from a study of vaccination effects on CD4 cells after COVID-19. This CDR3 has 15 residues. From germline, CDR1 is GTSNPN and CDR2 SVGIG (reference sequence). The ends lost 0 bases at V and 7 bases at J; junction bases unmatched: 6.

The receptor was isolated from a human donor who received a COVID-19 vaccine. Some clones in this sample may be carry-over from other donors' samples. V is TRBV30 and J is TRBJ2-1, with TRBD1 matching 10 bases. The sample here was CD4+ T cells from PBMCs cultured with SARS-CoV-2 spike peptides, taken after COVID-19 vaccination. CDR3 protein: CAWSVGTGVWNEQFF. In DNA, the CDR3 is TGTGCCTGGAGTGTCGGGACAGGGGTTTGGAATGAGCAGTTCTTC.